The clone carrying this T cell receptor (beta chain) has a handful of counts. Its antigen is not known. Time point specified: roughly 10-day in vitro stimulation with candidate neoantigen peptide 3. Seven or eight ELISpot-reactive neoantigen peptides each drove an approximately ten-day in vitro stimulation. The sample is drawn from a study of PD-1 blockade in mismatch repair-deficient tumors. Overall study: Enrolled about 2013-2017, patients had progressing, pretreated mismatch repair-deficient cancers of 11 to 13 types. Findings and caveats of the study: Tumor-resident clones, often absent from pretreatment blood, expanded after pembrolizumab and then contracted.

Trimming stripped 5 bases from V and 3 bases from J, with 7 bases between. Germline V CDR1 and CDR2: SGHTA, FQGTGA. The CDR3 is 13 amino acids. Some clones are missing from TCRdb's copy, which holds only in-frame ones; the method was immunoSEQ multiplex PCR. The sample shows 10,000 or so clones, just over 90% of them seen only once. The gene calls are TRBV7-3 and TRBJ2-2; no definite D call. The source was cells cultured in vitro, collected from a patient treated with pembrolizumab. The receptor's source is an adult with mismatch repair-deficient cancer. DNA for the CDR3: TGTGCCAGCAGCGCTCCTGACACCGGGGAGCTGTTTTTT. Protein product: CASSAPDTGELFF. Complete variable domain (other parts from reference TRBV7-3 and TRBJ2-2): GAGVSQTPSNKVTEKGKYVELRCDPISGHTALYWYRQSLGQGPEFLIYFQGTGAADDSGLPNDRFFAVRPEGSVSTLKIQRTERGDSAVYLCASSAPDTGELFFGEGSRLTVL.